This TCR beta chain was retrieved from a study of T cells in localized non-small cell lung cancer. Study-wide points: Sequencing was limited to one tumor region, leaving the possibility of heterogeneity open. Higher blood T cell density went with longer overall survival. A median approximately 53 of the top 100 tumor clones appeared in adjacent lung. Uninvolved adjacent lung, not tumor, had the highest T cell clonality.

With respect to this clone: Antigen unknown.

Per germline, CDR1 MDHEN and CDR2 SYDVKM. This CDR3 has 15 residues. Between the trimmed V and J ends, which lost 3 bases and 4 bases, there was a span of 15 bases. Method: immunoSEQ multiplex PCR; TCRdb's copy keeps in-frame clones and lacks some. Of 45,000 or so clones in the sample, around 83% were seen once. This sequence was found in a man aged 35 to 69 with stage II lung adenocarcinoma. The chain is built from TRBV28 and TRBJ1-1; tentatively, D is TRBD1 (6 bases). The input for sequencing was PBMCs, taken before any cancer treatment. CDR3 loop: CASSLIEGGGTEAFF. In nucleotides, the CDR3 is TGTGCCAGCAGTTTGATAGAGGGAGGGGGCACTGAAGCTTTCTTT.